This TCR beta chain was sequenced during a study of beta chain features in type 1 diabetes. Study-wide results and limits: PCR, the amplification step, might favor shorter templates, equally in patients and controls.

cDNA synthesis used the whole RNA isolate, giving expressed TCRB sequences. The assay was immunoSEQ multiplex PCR, and TCRdb's table has in-frame clones only and misses some. The table lists about 19,000 clones, 50% of them singletons. On this clone itself: What it binds is not known.

Via CD45RO/CCR7/CD25/CD127/CD95/CD27, cells of the CD4+ naive, central memory, regulatory and stem cell-like memory subsets were sorted. Losses at the gene ends were 10 bases for V and 1 base for J; bases not matched to a gene: 14. The germline V gene encodes CDR1 SEHNR and CDR2 FQNEAQ (reference sequence). The CDR3 is 17 residues long. The sample taken for sequencing was stem cell memory CD4+ T cells from blood. This receptor was obtained from a man younger than 35 in good health. The V call is TRBV7-9, the J call TRBJ2-1; 9 bases match TRBD2. Here the CDR3 reads CATTSQAGGPSYNEQFF. CDR3 nucleotide sequence: TGTGCCACCACCTCCCAGGCGGGAGGGCCATCCTACAATGAGCAGTTCTTC.